The rows below give T cell receptor beta chains drawn from one sample of a study of cytomegalovirus exposure and HLA in healthy donors. The assay was immunoSEQ multiplex PCR, and TCRdb's table has in-frame clones only and misses some. The sample holds 110,000 or so clones, about 87% seen once. Material for sequencing was PBMCs. Receptors originate from a man in his late teens or twenties in good health and CMV-seronegative. Both conserved end residues are part of each CDR3. D genes are given only for firm matches. Where a row states a size, it is once, few, many or the class of an expanded clone; other rows omit it.

abundance,v_gene,d_gene,len,j_gene,CDR3aa,CDR3nt
NA,TRBV5-1,TRBD1,14,TRBJ1-2,CASSSTGTGDGYTF,TGCGCCAGCAGCTCCACCGGGACAGGGGATGGCTACACCTTC
NA,TRBV2,NA,14,TRBJ1-2,CASRTLGGDYGYTF,TGTGCCAGCAGGACCCTTGGCGGAGACTATGGCTACACCTTC
NA,TRBV18,NA,14,TRBJ1-1,CASSPRGRVIEAFF,TGTGCCAGCTCACCCCGAGGCAGGGTAATTGAAGCTTTCTTT
few,TRBV6-6,TRBD2,15,TRBJ2-1,CASSSASGDYSKQFF,TGTGCCAGCAGTTCGGCTAGCGGGGATTACAGCAAGCAGTTCTTC
NA,TRBV27,TRBD1,17,TRBJ2-3,CASSSWTGWNSTDTQYF,TGTGCCAGCAGTTCATGGACAGGGTGGAATAGCACAGATACGCAGTATTTT
NA,TRBV7-9,NA,13,TRBJ2-1,CASSFDTNNEQFF,TGTGCCAGCAGCTTCGACACGAACAATGAGCAGTTCTTC
NA,TRBV6-1,NA,13,TRBJ1-6,CASRSVFMSPLHF,TGTGCCAGCAGATCGGTATTTATGTCACCCCTCCACTTT
once,TRBV5-1,NA,16,TRBJ1-6,CASRSYTGAINSPLHF,TGCGCCAGCAGGAGCTATACAGGAGCTATTAATTCACCCCTCCACTTT
NA,TRBV21-1,NA,17,TRBJ2-2,CASSKGSSREDTGELFF,TGTGCCAGCAGCAAAGGGTCCTCCAGGGAGGACACCGGGGAGCTGTTTTTT
NA,TRBV7-6,NA,14,TRBJ2-7,CASSSGTSTYEQYF,TGTGCCAGCAGCTCCGGGACAAGCACCTACGAGCAGTACTTC
NA,TRBV2,TRBD1,14,TRBJ2-7,CASQVDRGRYEQYF,TGTGCCAGCCAAGTCGACAGGGGACGGTACGAGCAGTACTTC
few,TRBV2,NA,13,TRBJ1-2,CASRTELYLGYTF,TGTGCCAGCAGGACAGAACTTTATTTGGGCTACACCTTC
NA,TRBV7-8,TRBD2,20,TRBJ2-1,CASSLERTSGSLGSYNEQFF,TGTGCCAGCAGCTTAGAGAGGACTAGCGGGAGTTTAGGCTCCTACAATGAGCAGTTCTTC
once,TRBV5-4,TRBD1,15,TRBJ2-1,CASSGPGQGSNEQFF,TGTGCCAGCAGCGGACCGGGACAGGGATCCAATGAGCAGTTCTTC
NA,TRBV5-6,NA,16,TRBJ1-1,CASRRTGRGLNTEAFF,TGTGCCAGCAGGCGTACAGGGAGAGGTTTGAACACTGAAGCTTTCTTT
NA,TRBV18,TRBD1,15,TRBJ2-5,CASSPAGTGGETQYF,TGTGCCAGCTCACCAGCCGGGACAGGGGGTGAGACCCAGTACTTC
NA,TRBV5-1,TRBD1,16,TRBJ2-7,CASSRNPGTGGSEQYF,TGCGCCAGCAGTCGGAACCCCGGGACAGGGGGCTCCGAGCAGTACTTC
NA,TRBV2,NA,17,TRBJ2-2,CASSVFFRGGATGELFF,TGTGCCAGCAGTGTCTTCTTCCGTGGGGGGGCCACCGGGGAGCTGTTTTTT
NA,TRBV13,TRBD1,15,TRBJ2-5,CASSSAGQGQETQYF,TGTGCCAGCAGCTCCGCGGGACAGGGACAAGAGACCCAGTACTTC
NA,TRBV28,NA,13,TRBJ2-7,CASSLARYYEQYF,TGTGCCAGCAGTTTGGCCCGATACTACGAGCAGTACTTC
NA,TRBV9,NA,15,TRBJ2-1,CASSGVADLYNEQFF,TGTGCCAGCAGTGGGGTAGCGGACCTCTACAATGAGCAGTTCTTC
NA,TRBV28,NA,15,TRBJ1-5,CASSSSWQGNQPQHF,TGTGCCAGCAGTTCTTCTTGGCAGGGCAATCAGCCCCAGCATTTT
NA,TRBV11-2,TRBD2,15,TRBJ2-2,CASSALAGGTGELFF,TGTGCCAGCAGCGCGCTAGCGGGGGGCACCGGGGAGCTGTTTTTT
once,TRBV12-5,NA,15,TRBJ2-7,CASGPGEVGSYEQYF,TGTGCTAGTGGTCCTGGGGAGGTTGGCTCCTACGAGCAGTACTTC
NA,TRBV9,NA,14,TRBJ2-3,CASSPRGGTDTQYF,TGTGCCAGCAGCCCACGGGGAGGCACAGATACGCAGTATTTT
NA,TRBV28,NA,13,TRBJ2-7,CASSLGTSYEQYF,TGTGCCAGCAGTTTAGGGACATCCTACGAGCAGTACTTC
few,TRBV28,NA,11,TRBJ1-1,CASTQGGGAFF,TGTGCCAGCACCCAAGGGGGGGGAGCTTTCTTT
NA,TRBV11-3,NA,16,TRBJ2-7,CASSLDPTRSSYEQYF,TGTGCCAGCAGCTTAGACCCGACTAGGAGCTCCTACGAGCAGTACTTC
NA,TRBV5-6,TRBD2,14,TRBJ2-7,CASSVGGYSYEQYF,TGTGCCAGCAGCGTGGGAGGGTACTCCTACGAGCAGTACTTC
NA,TRBV19,TRBD2,17,TRBJ2-2,CASRNGGGLAHTGELFF,TGTGCCAGTAGGAACGGCGGGGGACTAGCGCACACCGGGGAGCTGTTTTTT
once,TRBV28,NA,14,TRBJ2-7,CASTPRTATYEQYF,TGTGCCAGCACCCCTAGGACTGCTACCTACGAGCAGTACTTC
NA,TRBV6-1,TRBD1,13,TRBJ1-1,CASSRTGGTEAFF,TGTGCCAGCAGTCGAACAGGGGGCACTGAAGCTTTCTTT
NA,TRBV6-1,NA,15,TRBJ2-7,CASSERDIPNYEQYF,TGTGCCAGCAGTGAAAGGGACATCCCAAACTACGAGCAGTACTTC
once,TRBV28,NA,15,TRBJ1-5,CASTGDSNSNQPQHF,TGTGCCAGCACTGGGGACTCAAATAGCAATCAGCCCCAGCATTTT
NA,TRBV7-9,NA,16,TRBJ1-3,CASSLRGGSSGNTIYF,TGTGCCAGCAGCTTACGCGGCGGGTCTTCTGGAAACACCATATATTTT
NA,TRBV13,NA,14,TRBJ2-5,CASSQYRGQETQYF,TGTGCCAGCAGTCAATATCGGGGGCAAGAGACCCAGTACTTC
NA,TRBV5-6,NA,13,TRBJ2-7,CASSLTASYEQYF,TGTGCCAGCAGCTTGACAGCCTCCTACGAGCAGTACTTC
NA,TRBV6-1,NA,13,TRBJ1-4,CASTGLINEKLFF,TGTGCCAGCACCGGACTGATCAATGAAAAACTGTTTTTT
NA,TRBV28,NA,14,TRBJ2-1,CASRLPGVANEQFF,TGTGCCAGCAGACTCCCGGGGGTTGCGAATGAGCAGTTCTTC
few,TRBV30,TRBD2,14,TRBJ2-3,CAWSVAGGTSTQYF,TGTGCCTGGAGTGTAGCGGGGGGGACTTCTACGCAGTATTTT
NA,TRBV6-5,NA,15,TRBJ2-5,CASSRRGGPRETQYF,TGTGCCAGCAGCAGGAGGGGGGGCCCTCGAGAGACCCAGTACTTC
NA,TRBV7-2,TRBD1,14,TRBJ1-1,CASSFTGADTEAFF,TGTGCCAGCAGCTTTACAGGGGCGGACACTGAAGCTTTCTTT
NA,TRBV7-2,TRBD2,15,TRBJ2-2,CASSLLAGGTGELFF,TGTGCCAGCAGCTTACTAGCGGGGGGGACCGGGGAGCTGTTTTTT
NA,TRBV18,NA,15,TRBJ1-1,CASSRTPQVATEAFF,TGTGCCAGCTCACGTACCCCTCAAGTGGCCACTGAAGCTTTCTTT
NA,TRBV7-9,NA,13,TRBJ2-7,CASSFGTPGGQYF,TGTGCCAGCAGCTTTGGGACTCCGGGTGGGCAGTACTTC
NA,TRBV7-6,NA,16,TRBJ2-5,CASSSFSGGLVETQYF,TGTGCCAGCAGTTCCTTTAGCGGAGGTTTGGTGGAGACCCAGTACTTC